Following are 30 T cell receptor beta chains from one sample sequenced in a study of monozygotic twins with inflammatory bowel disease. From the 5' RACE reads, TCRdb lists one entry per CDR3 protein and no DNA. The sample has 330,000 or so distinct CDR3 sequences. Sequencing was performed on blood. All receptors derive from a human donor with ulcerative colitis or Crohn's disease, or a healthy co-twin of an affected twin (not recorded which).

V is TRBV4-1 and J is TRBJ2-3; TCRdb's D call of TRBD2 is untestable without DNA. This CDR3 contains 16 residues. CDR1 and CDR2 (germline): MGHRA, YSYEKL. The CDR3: CASSDRGLGTTDTQYF.

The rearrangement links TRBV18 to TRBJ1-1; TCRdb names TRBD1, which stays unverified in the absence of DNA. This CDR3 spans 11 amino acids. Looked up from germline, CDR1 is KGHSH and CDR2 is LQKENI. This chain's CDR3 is CASSQGDEAFF. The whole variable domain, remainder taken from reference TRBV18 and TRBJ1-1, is NAGVMQNPRHLVRRRGQEARLRCSPMKGHSHVYWYRQLPEEGLKFMVYLQKENIIDESGMPKERFSAEFPKEGPSILRIQQVVRGDSAAYFCASSQGDEAFFGQGTRLTVV.

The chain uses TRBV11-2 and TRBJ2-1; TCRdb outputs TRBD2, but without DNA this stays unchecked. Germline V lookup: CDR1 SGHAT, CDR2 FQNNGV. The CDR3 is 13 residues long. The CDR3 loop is CASSLGGREEQFF.

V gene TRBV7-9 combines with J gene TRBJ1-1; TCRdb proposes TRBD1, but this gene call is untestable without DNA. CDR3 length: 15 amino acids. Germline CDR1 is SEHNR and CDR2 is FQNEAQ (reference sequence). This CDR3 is CASSLSSQGNTEAFF.

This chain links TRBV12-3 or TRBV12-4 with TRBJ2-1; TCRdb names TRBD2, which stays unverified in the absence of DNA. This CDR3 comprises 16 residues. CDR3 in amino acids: CASSPESGGAVNEQFF.

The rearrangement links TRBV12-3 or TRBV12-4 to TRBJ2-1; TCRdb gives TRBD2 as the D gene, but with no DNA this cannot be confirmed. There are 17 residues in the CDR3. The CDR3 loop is CASSLRGGRKGYNEQFF.

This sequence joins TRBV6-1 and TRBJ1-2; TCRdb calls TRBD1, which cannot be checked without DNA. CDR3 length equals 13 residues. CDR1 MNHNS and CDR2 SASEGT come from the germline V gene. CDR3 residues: CASSETVREGYTF.

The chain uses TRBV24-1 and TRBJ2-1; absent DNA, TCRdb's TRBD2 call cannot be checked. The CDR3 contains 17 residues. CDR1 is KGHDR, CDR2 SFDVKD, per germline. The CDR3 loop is CATSDRAGTSGGREQFF.

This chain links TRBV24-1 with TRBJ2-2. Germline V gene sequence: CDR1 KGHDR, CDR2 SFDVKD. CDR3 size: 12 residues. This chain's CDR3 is CATSEVTGELFF.

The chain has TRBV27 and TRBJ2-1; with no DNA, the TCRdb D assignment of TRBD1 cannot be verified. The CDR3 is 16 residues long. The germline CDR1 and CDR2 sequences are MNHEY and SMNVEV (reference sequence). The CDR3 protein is CASSKTPGQGGHEQFF.

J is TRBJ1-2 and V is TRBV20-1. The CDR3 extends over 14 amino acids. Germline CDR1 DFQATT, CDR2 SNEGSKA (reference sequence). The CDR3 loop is CSARAAATFYGYTF.

The CDR3 sequence is CASGRGGQGTLNEQYF. The J gene is TRBJ2-7, the V gene TRBV5-4; TCRdb gives TRBD1 as the D gene, but with no DNA this cannot be confirmed. The germline gives CDR1 SGHNT, CDR2 YYREEE (reference sequence). The CDR3 is 16 amino acids.

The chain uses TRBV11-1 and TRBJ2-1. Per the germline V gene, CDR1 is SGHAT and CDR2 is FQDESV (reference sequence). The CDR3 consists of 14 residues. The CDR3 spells CASSPTPSYNEQFF.

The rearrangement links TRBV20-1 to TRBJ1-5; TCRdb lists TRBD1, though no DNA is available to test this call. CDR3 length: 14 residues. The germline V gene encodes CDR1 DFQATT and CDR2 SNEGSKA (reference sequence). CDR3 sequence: CSARGTGRYQPQHF.

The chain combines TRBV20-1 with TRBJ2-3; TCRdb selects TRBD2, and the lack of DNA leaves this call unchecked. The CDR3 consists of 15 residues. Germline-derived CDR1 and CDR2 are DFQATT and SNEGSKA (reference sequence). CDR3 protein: CSAARVTSGHLTQYF.

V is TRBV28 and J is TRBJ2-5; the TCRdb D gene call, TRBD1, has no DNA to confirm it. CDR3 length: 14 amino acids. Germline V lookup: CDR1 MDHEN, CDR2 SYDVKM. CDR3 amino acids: CASSPDRARETQYF.

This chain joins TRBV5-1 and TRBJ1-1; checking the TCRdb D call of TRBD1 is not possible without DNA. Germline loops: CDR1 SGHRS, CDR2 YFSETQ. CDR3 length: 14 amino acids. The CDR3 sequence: CASSSLSRTAEAFF.

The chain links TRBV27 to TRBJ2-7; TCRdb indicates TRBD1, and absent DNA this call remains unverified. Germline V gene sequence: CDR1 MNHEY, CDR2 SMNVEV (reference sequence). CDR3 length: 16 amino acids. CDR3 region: CASSLSGRTYTSEQYF.

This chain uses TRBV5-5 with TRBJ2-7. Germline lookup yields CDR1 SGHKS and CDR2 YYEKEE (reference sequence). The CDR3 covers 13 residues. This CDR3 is CASSLLQPSEQYF.

The CDR3 here is CSATTKLSGHEQYF. The chain couples TRBV20-1 to TRBJ2-7. CDR3 length: 14 residues. Per the germline V gene, CDR1 is DFQATT and CDR2 is SNEGSKA (reference sequence).

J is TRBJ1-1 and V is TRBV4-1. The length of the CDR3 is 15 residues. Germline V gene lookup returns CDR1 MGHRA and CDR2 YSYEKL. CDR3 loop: CASSQDILLNTEAFF.

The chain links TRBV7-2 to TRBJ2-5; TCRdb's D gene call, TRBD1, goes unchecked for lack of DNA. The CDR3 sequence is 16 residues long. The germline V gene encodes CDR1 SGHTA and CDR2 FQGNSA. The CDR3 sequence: CASSHLPGQRQETQYF.

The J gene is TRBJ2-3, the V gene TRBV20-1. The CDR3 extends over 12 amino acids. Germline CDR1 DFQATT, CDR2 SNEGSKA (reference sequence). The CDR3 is CSAERLRDTQYF.

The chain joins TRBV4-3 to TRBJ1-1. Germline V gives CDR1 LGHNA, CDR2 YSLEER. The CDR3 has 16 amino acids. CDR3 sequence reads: CASSQDLGLGKTEAFF.

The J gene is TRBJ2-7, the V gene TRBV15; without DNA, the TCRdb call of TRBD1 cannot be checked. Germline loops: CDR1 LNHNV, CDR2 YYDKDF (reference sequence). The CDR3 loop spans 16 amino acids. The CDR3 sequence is CATSRDLDRGRAEQYF.

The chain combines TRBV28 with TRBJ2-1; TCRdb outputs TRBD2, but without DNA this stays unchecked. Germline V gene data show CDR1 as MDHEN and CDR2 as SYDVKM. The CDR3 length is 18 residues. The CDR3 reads CASSSGLAGRISYNEQFF.

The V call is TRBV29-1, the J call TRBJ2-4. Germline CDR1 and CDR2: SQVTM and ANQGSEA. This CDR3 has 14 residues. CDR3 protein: CSVAIAAGENIQYF.

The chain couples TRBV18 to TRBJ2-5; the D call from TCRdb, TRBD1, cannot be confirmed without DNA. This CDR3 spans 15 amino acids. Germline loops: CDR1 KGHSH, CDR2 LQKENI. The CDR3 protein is CASSPGRGVVETQYF.

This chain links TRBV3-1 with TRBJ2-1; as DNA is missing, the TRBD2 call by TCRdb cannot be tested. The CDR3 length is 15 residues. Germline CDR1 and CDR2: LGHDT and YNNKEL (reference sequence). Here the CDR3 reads CASSPASGSVDEQFF.

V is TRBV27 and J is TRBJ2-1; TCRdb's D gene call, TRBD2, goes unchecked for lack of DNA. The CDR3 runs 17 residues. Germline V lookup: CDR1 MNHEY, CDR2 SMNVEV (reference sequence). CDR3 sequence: CASSSGLAGAAYNEQFF.